This T cell receptor (beta chain) originates from a study of radiation and T cells in renal cell carcinoma. The time point denotes: blood 4 weeks post-SBRT, at nephrectomy. As to treatment: 15 Gy SBRT to primary tumor, nephrectomy 4 weeks later. This clone was found a few times. The germline CDR1 and CDR2 sequences are MNHNY and SVGAGI (reference sequence). The CDR3 is 15 residues long. V shed 7 bases, J shed 0 bases, and the junction held 9 bases outside the gene matches. Measured with immunoSEQ multiplex PCR; TCRdb has only the in-frame clones, and not every one. The data contain about 100,000 clones, roughly 82% of them singletons.

This TCR was sampled from a man in his sixties with renal cell carcinoma. The chain couples TRBV6-6 to TRBJ2-7, with 7 bases identical to TRBD1. Sequences were derived from blood, sampled from a patient whose treatment included radiotherapy and nephrectomy. CDR3 protein: CASNPSGTASYEQYF. The CDR3 region has the DNA TGTGCCAGCAACCCGTCCGGGACAGCCTCCTACGAGCAGTACTTC.